This T cell receptor (beta chain) was captured in a study of cytomegalovirus exposure and HLA in healthy donors. Study-level points and caveats: In a later analysis, HLA-associated beta chains showed higher expansion and lower generation probabilities than comparable chains. For most TCR beta V segments, an earlier analysis put the productive rate at about 87% or about 30% of the time.

The primer mix had 60 Vbeta and 13 Jbeta primers. Clones were sequenced by immunoSEQ multiplex PCR, and TCRdb holds only the in-frame ones, with some missing. The top ten hold approximately 8.4% of the sample, which has 90,000 to 110,000 clones, roughly 70% seen once. Germline assignment: CDR1 MGHRA and CDR2 YSYEKL. V gave up 3 bases and J gave up 0 bases; unmatched junction bases: 5. CDR3 size: 16 residues. Concerning this clone itself: What it binds is unknown.

The clonotype was recovered from a man aged 35-49 years in good health and CMV-seronegative. V and J are TRBV4-1 and TRBJ1-5; TRBD1 matches 7 bases. The sample comprised PBMCs. The CDR3 protein is CASSHGTEYSNQPQHF. In DNA form, the CDR3 reads TGCGCCAGCAGCCACGGGACAGAGTATAGCAATCAGCCCCAGCATTTT.